One TCR beta chain is described in this entry. Ages ranged from about 18 to 89 years, with residence in around 24 US areas. Grouping used clinical history reported by participants in a survey and questionnaire. This record comes from a study of blood T cell repertoires in COVID-19. Study details: Spain, Italy and the United States supplied samples that represented acute and convalescent COVID-19. Sources were T cells, B-cell-depleted T cells, or PBMCs; the material itself was cDNA or gDNA.

Assay used: immunoSEQ multiplex PCR; TCRdb lists only in-frame clones, some missing. This sample has 250,000 or so clones, with approximately 86% found just once. The CDR3 is 13 amino acids. Germline values: CDR1 SGHNT, CDR2 YENEEA. Between the trimmed V and J ends, which lost 2 bases and 12 bases, there was a span of 14 bases. This receptor was identified in a young woman with acute COVID-19. This chain uses TRBV11-3 with TRBJ2-1, with D unclear. Sequencing was carried out using PBMCs or T cells enriched from blood (not recorded which). The CDR3 bases are TGTGCCAGCAGCTTAAATTACCGGGTCGGGCAGTTCTTC. Its translation is CASSLNYRVGQFF.